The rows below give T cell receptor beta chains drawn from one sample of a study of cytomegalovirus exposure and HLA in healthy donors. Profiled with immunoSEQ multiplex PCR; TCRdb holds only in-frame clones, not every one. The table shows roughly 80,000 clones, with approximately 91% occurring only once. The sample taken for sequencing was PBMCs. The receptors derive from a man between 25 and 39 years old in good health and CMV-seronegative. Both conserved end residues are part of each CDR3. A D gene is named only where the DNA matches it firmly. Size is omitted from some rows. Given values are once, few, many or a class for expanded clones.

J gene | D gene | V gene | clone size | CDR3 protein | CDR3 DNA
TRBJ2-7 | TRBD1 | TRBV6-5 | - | CASSSPGQGYEQYF | TGTGCCAGCAGTTCCCCGGGACAGGGCTACGAGCAGTACTTC
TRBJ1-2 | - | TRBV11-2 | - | CASSFMTGSTSGGYTF | TGTGCCAGCAGCTTTATGACAGGCTCCACCAGTGGGGGCTACACCTTC
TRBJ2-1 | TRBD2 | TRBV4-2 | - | CASSQLTTSVGDEQFF | TGTGCCAGCAGCCAGTTGACAACTAGCGTGGGCGATGAGCAGTTCTTC
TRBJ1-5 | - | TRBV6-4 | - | CASSTEIYQPQHF | TGTGCCAGCAGCACCGAGATTTATCAGCCCCAGCATTTT
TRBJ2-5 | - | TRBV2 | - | CASRGLGETQYF | TGTGCCAGCAGGGGCCTTGGGGAGACCCAGTACTTC
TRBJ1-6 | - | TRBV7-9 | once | CASSLVSLGTSPLHF | TGTGCCAGCAGCTTAGTTTCCCTGGGGACTTCTCCCCTCCACTTT
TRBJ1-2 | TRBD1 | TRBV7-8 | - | CAAGTATNYGYTF | TGTGCCGCGGGGACAGCTACTAACTATGGCTACACCTTC
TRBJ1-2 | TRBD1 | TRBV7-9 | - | CASSLTMTGGKTNYGYTF | TGTGCCAGCAGCCTTACGATGACAGGGGGAAAAACTAACTATGGCTACACCTTC
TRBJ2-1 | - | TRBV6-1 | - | CASGLRGHDEQFF | TGTGCCAGCGGATTGAGAGGGCACGATGAGCAGTTCTTC
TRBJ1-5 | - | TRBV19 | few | CASSIGTASNQPQHF | TGTGCCAGTAGTATAGGGACAGCCAGCAATCAGCCCCAGCATTTT